The present TCR beta chain was sequenced within a study of cytomegalovirus exposure and HLA in healthy donors. General observations from the study: TCR association rates varied by HLA locus in a later analysis, with DRB1 highest and HLA-C lowest. According to an earlier analysis, most TCR beta V segments yielded productive rearrangements about 87% or about 30% of the time.

The PCR used 60 Vbeta and 13 Jbeta primers. Using immunoSEQ multiplex PCR, the repertoire was profiled, and TCRdb retains in-frame clones only, with some absent. Among about 190,000 clones listed, 70% to 85% were seen once. The length of the CDR3 is 15 residues. This clone was found many times. The antigen is not known. Sequenced sample: PBMCs. The receptor was isolated from a man in his forties in good health and CMV-seropositive. The genes are TRBV12-2 and TRBJ2-7; the table gives TRBD2 as D, unverified against the DNA. TRBV12-2 is flagged as a pseudogene. The CDR3 DNA is TGTGCAAGTCGCTTAGAGGGGAGCGGGAGGGCCAGGCAGTACTTC. Protein sequence: CASRLEGSGRARQYF.